This TCR beta chain stems from a study of blood T cell repertoires in COVID-19. Study information: PBMCs, B-cell-depleted T cells, or T cells were the source of the cDNA or gDNA that made up the material.

Produced via immunoSEQ multiplex PCR; TCRdb's table is partial and in-frame only. The sample lists 450,000 to 500,000 clones; approximately 90% were seen once. The sequencing sample was made of PBMCs or T cells enriched from blood (not recorded which). This clonotype originated in a woman aged 55-75 years who had recovered from COVID-19.

The CDR3 region has the DNA TGTGCCAGCAGTACTAGGACAGGGTATGGCTACACCTTC. This codes for CASSTRTGYGYTF. The chain is built from TRBV25-1 and TRBJ1-2; 8 bases line up with TRBD1. The CDR3 totals 13 residues. Germline V gives CDR1 MGHDK, CDR2 SYGVNS. The V and J ends lost 5 bases and 5 bases, in that order; junction bases with no gene match: 4.